These T cell receptor beta chains were read from a single sample in a study of T cell changes during pregnancy in multiple sclerosis. Only in-frame clones appear in the TCRdb table, and some are missing; sequencing was by immunoSEQ multiplex PCR. This sample carries fewer than 85,000 clones, 80% to 95% of them seen once, and the ten largest clones take around 1.6%. The source material was peripheral blood, sampled in the first trimester of pregnancy. Receptors originate from a female donor in good health, enrolled as a control in a pregnancy study. Each CDR3 is given with its conserved first and last residue. The D gene is left open where the match is weak. A clone size is listed for some rows: how often the clone was seen (once, few, many), or a class if it is expanded.

.	TRBV27	TRBJ2-5	.	CASRATGKETQYF
TRBD1	TRBV16	TRBJ2-5	.	CASSQFGTGLVETQYF
TRBD2	TRBV14	TRBJ2-1	.	CASSQREGLSSYNEQFF
.	TRBV28	TRBJ2-7	.	CASSPAGERDSYEQYF
.	TRBV6-5	TRBJ1-1	.	CASSYARGGAGSEAFF
TRBD1	TRBV5-4	TRBJ1-4	.	CASSLGGQGDEKLFF
.	TRBV7-2	TRBJ1-5	.	CASSATGLDQPQHF
TRBD1	TRBV7-8	TRBJ2-5	.	CASSPQGAGETQYF
TRBD1	TRBV28	TRBJ2-7	once	CASSLQGTSHEQYF
.	TRBV28	TRBJ2-2	.	CASSYGGQNTGELFF
.	TRBV7-9	TRBJ2-1	.	CASSLAGGYNEQFF
TRBD1	TRBV19	TRBJ2-7	.	CASSIDRTGGYEQYF
.	TRBV4-1	TRBJ1-4	.	CASSQPVTNEKLFF
.	TRBV5-5	TRBJ2-2	once	CASSLQPGGPGELFF
TRBD2	TRBV15	TRBJ2-5	.	CATSRPGLAEETQYF
TRBD2	TRBV5-4	TRBJ2-3	.	CASSLEGLAGEGDTQYF
.	TRBV27	TRBJ2-2	.	CASRRITGELFF
.	TRBV7-2	TRBJ2-1	few	CASSSQGYNEQFF
.	TRBV28	TRBJ2-7	.	CASSFGQGYEQYF
TRBD2	TRBV6-6	TRBJ2-3	.	CASSYRSGSHTDTQYF
TRBD1	TRBV5-1	.	.	CASSLEQGASEQYF
.	TRBV27	TRBJ1-2	.	CASSRLDSGFNGYTF
TRBD2	TRBV7-9	TRBJ2-7	.	CASSSDRTSLYEQYF
TRBD1	TRBV19	TRBJ2-7	.	CASSPTGEPYEQYF
.	TRBV28	TRBJ2-2	.	CASSWIMAGAQINTGELFF
TRBD2	TRBV5-1	TRBJ2-1	once	CASSSGLATYNEQFF
.	TRBV10-3	TRBJ1-3	once	CAISTAGNTIYF
.	TRBV2	TRBJ2-1	.	CASSEPWEIKEQFF
.	TRBV5-1	TRBJ2-7	.	CASSSQGEATYEQYF
TRBD2	TRBV4-2	TRBJ2-3	.	CASSPLAGDTDTQYF
.	TRBV11-2	TRBJ1-1	few	CASRYTIDTEAFF
TRBD2	TRBV7-9	TRBJ2-7	.	CASSSGTSGYEQYF
.	TRBV7-9	TRBJ2-3	.	CASSADTKPPTDTQYF
.	TRBV2	TRBJ2-1	.	CASQGQPDYNEQFF
.	TRBV5-1	TRBJ1-4	.	CASSLSFSAEKLFF
.	TRBV29-1	TRBJ2-7	.	CSVEGQTYEQYF
.	TRBV6-4	TRBJ1-2	.	CASSPGESYGYTF
.	TRBV28	TRBJ1-1	.	CASSGWNTEAFF
TRBD1	TRBV30	TRBJ1-1	.	CAWSTGGHLNTEAFF
.	TRBV29-1	TRBJ2-3	.	CSVATVRTDTQYF
.	TRBV5-1	TRBJ2-3	.	CASSARGDTQYF
.	TRBV5-1	TRBJ2-5	once	CASSLGGTPNQETQYF
TRBD2	TRBV2	TRBJ2-1	.	CASNEPGLAGGANEQFF
.	TRBV9	TRBJ1-1	.	CASSPGGARNTEAFF
TRBD1	TRBV5-1	TRBJ2-1	.	CASSPGDSYNEQFF
TRBD1	TRBV19	TRBJ2-7	.	CASSPGQPYEQYF
.	TRBV2	TRBJ1-4	once	CASGVEGREKLFF
TRBD1	TRBV5-4	TRBJ2-5	.	CASSLGGQGMETQYF
.	TRBV18	TRBJ1-1	.	CASLAEGLNTEAFF
TRBD2	TRBV7-6	TRBJ2-3	.	CASSPLAGVADTQYF
.	TRBV5-1	TRBJ2-3	.	CASSDPRSTDTQYF
TRBD2	TRBV5-6	TRBJ2-7	.	CASSSLADSYEQYF
.	TRBV7-8	TRBJ1-5	.	CASSSRGNQPQHF
.	TRBV28	TRBJ1-1	.	CASRHPGDTEAFF
.	TRBV28	TRBJ1-2	few	CASSFPRGSVDYGYTF
.	TRBV27	TRBJ2-4	.	CASSAGVWVKNIQYF
TRBD2	TRBV9	TRBJ2-7	once	CASSVEGLAGNYEQYF